The 16 T cell receptor beta chains listed next were all sequenced from one sample in a study of beta chain features in type 1 diabetes. Expressed TCRB transcripts were sequenced, since all the RNA that had been isolated was reverse transcribed. Repertoires were generated with immunoSEQ multiplex PCR, while TCRdb's copy carries only in-frame clones and drops some. The sample has hundreds of thousands of clones, about 29% seen once. Sequences were obtained from naive CD4+ T cells from blood. These receptors came from a young man in good health.

There are a few counts of this clone. The chain is built from TRBV29-1 and TRBJ2-7; 9 bases align to TRBD1. The germline V gene encodes CDR1 SQVTM and CDR2 ANQGSEA. The CDR3 is made up of 15 amino acids. The junction had 9 bases not matched to a gene; V was cut back by 1 base and J by 5 bases. DNA of the CDR3: TGCAGCGTTGAAGTTGGGACAGGGAAGGAAAACGAGCAGTACTTC. This gives the protein CSVEVGTGKENEQYF.

The rearrangement links TRBV2 to TRBJ2-4, with a weak D call TRBD1 (6 bases). This CDR3 has 11 amino acids. The ends were cut back, 4 bases at V and 12 bases at J, with 10 bases in the middle. Germline V gene data show CDR1 as SNHLY and CDR2 as FYNNEI. The CDR3 coding sequence is TGTGCCAGCAGTGTTCGGGGACATCAGTACTTC. It specifies CASSVRGHQYF.

Details on this clone: Sequence at one end of the junction differs from germline and may be a read error. The V call is TRBV28, the J call TRBJ2-7; D unresolved. This CDR3 spans 12 amino acids. Germline values: CDR1 MDHEN, CDR2 SYDVKM. The CDR3 loop is CATSGPTYEQYF. CDR3 DNA: TGTGCCACCAGTGGGCCTACCTACGAGCAGTACTTC.

CDR3 amino acids: CASDPTSGKEQYF. The CDR3 coding sequence is TGTGCTAGCGACCCGACTAGCGGTAAAGAGCAGTACTTC. The chain employs TRBV7-7 and TRBJ2-7; 9 bases map to TRBD2. CDR3 size: 13 residues. Germline V gene lookup returns CDR1 SSHAT and CDR2 FNYEAQ (reference sequence).

The chain has TRBV7-9 and TRBJ2-7; possibly TRBD1 for D (5 bases). Trimming took 5 bases from V and 0 from J, leaving 11 bases between them. The CDR3 extends over 14 amino acids. Germline CDR1 and CDR2: SEHNR and FQNEAQ (reference sequence). CDR3 residues: CASSPRQSSYEQYF. The CDR3 DNA follows: TGTGCCAGCAGCCCCAGACAGAGCTCCTACGAGCAGTACTTC.

This clone was found a few times. The chain recombines TRBV15 with TRBJ2-6, with 7 bases aligning to TRBD1. J was trimmed by 0 bases and V by 3 bases; bases with no gene match: 2. Germline V gene lookup returns CDR1 LNHNV and CDR2 YYDKDF (reference sequence). The CDR3 contains 16 residues. CDR3 sequence: CATSRGQLSGANVLTF. CDR3 DNA sequence: TGTGCCACCAGCAGGGGACAGCTCTCTGGGGCCAACGTCCTGACTTTC.

The chain joins TRBV9 to TRBJ2-1; 16 bases match TRBD2. After removal of 4 bases from V and 9 bases from J, the junction contained 13 bases not matched to a gene. The CDR3 consists of 18 residues. CDR1 is SGDLS, CDR2 YYNGEE, per germline. CDR3 region: CASSLPYGTSGRAGEQFF. The CDR3 DNA reads as TGTGCCAGCAGCCTTCCCTATGGGACTAGCGGGAGGGCAGGTGAGCAGTTCTTC.

This clone was found once. The V and J genes are TRBV18 and TRBJ2-7, with 11 bases aligning to TRBD2. V gave up 5 bases and J gave up 3 bases; unmatched junction bases: 6. CDR3 size: 15 residues. CDR1 and CDR2 from the germline V gene are KGHSH and LQKENI. In nucleotides, the CDR3 is TGTGCCAGCTCAGCGGGACTAGCGGCTGTCTACGAGCAGTACTTC. It yields the protein CASSAGLAAVYEQYF.

This clone has just a few counts. The rearrangement joins TRBV29-1 to TRBJ2-5; D assignment may be TRBD1 or TRBD2 (5 bases each). V was shortened by 6 bases and J by 3 bases, with 20 bases between the two germline ends. This CDR3 comprises 15 residues. CDR1 SQVTM and CDR2 ANQGSEA come from the germline V gene. CDR3 sequence: CSVDRGRPHEETQYF. The CDR3 DNA follows: TGCAGCGTAGACCGGGGCAGACCGCACGAAGAGACCCAGTACTTC.

V is TRBV4-1 and J is TRBJ2-6, with 9 bases matching TRBD1. J gave up 3 bases and V 4 bases, and 7 bases lay outside the gene matches. The CDR3 spans 17 residues. Germline CDR1 reads MGHRA; CDR2 reads YSYEKL. The CDR3 coding sequence is TGCGCCAGCAGCCTGGGACAGGGTCAGGGTGGGGCCAACGTCCTGACTTTC. Its translation is CASSLGQGQGGANVLTF.

The gene calls are TRBV10-3 and TRBJ2-1; TRBD1 agrees at 9 bases. Per germline, CDR1 ENHRY and CDR2 SYGVKD. This CDR3 contains 14 residues. J was trimmed by 6 bases and V by 9 bases; bases with no gene match: 9. The CDR3 DNA sequence: TGTGCCATGTCCGGGGACAGGGAGGGCAATGAGCAGTTCTTC. As protein: CAMSGDREGNEQFF.

The rearrangement links TRBV7-8 to TRBJ2-5; 9 nucleotides agree with TRBD1. Germline lookup yields CDR1 SGHVS and CDR2 FQNEAQ. This CDR3 spans 16 amino acids. The V and J ends lost 5 bases and 5 bases, in that order; junction bases with no gene match: 12. The CDR3 bases are TGTGCCAGCAGCCCCGCTCGACTCGACAGGGGGGAGACCCAGTACTTC. It is translated as CASSPARLDRGETQYF.

This clone has a handful of counts. The J gene is TRBJ2-3, the V gene TRBV5-1, with 7 bases identical to TRBD2. Trimming removed 5 bases from V and 3 bases from J; junction bases left unmatched: 3. Germline V gene sequence: CDR1 SGHRS, CDR2 YFSETQ. The CDR3 is made up of 13 amino acids. The CDR3 bases are TGCGCCAGCAGGACTAGCAGTACAGATACGCAGTATTTT. Amino acids: CASRTSSTDTQYF. Supplemented by reference TRBV5-1 and TRBJ2-3, the full variable domain reads KAGVTQTPRYLIKTRGQQVTLSCSPISGHRSVSWYQQTPGQGLQFLFEYFSETQRNKGNFPGRFSGRQFSNSRSEMNVSTLELGDSALYLCASRTSSTDTQYFGPGTRLTVL.

The genes are TRBV6-6 and TRBJ2-7; possibly TRBD1 or TRBD2 for D (5 bases each). This CDR3 has 13 residues. The ends were cut back, 10 bases at V and 7 bases at J, with 20 bases in the middle. The germline CDR1 and CDR2 sequences are MNHNY and SVGAGI (reference sequence). CDR3 sequence: CATARDASGEQYF. DNA for the CDR3: TGTGCCACCGCCAGGGACGCATCGGGTGAGCAGTACTTC.

This clone was counted a few times. The rearrangement links TRBV2 to TRBJ2-4, with TRBD2 as a possible D gene (5 bases). The germline V and J ends were trimmed by 5 bases and 5 bases, with 7 bases remaining between them. The CDR3 has 12 residues. Germline assignment: CDR1 SNHLY and CDR2 FYNNEI. CDR3 sequence reads: CASSYGENIQYF. The CDR3 nucleotides read TGTGCCAGCAGTTACGGGGAAAACATTCAGTACTTC.

The chain has TRBV9 and TRBJ2-6; D remains ambiguous. Trimming took 0 bases from V and 0 from J, leaving 10 bases between them. Germline values: CDR1 SGDLS, CDR2 YYNGEE. The length of the CDR3 is 17 residues. The CDR3 sequence is CASSVDPATSGANVLTF. For the CDR3, the DNA is TGTGCCAGCAGCGTAGACCCGGCCACCTCTGGGGCCAACGTCCTGACTTTC.